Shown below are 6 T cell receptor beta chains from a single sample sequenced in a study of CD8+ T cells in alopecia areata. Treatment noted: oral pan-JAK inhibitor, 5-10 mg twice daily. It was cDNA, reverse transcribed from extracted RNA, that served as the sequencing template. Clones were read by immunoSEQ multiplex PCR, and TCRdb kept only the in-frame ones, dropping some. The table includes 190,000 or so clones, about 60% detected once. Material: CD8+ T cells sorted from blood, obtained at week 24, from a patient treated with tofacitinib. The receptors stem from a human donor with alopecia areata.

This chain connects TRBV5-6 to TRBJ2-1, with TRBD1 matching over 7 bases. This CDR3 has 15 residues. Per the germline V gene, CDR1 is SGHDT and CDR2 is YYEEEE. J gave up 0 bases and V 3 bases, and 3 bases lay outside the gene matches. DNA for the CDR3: TGTGCCAGCAGCTACGGGGACAGCTCCTACAATGAGCAGTTCTTC. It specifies CASSYGDSSYNEQFF.

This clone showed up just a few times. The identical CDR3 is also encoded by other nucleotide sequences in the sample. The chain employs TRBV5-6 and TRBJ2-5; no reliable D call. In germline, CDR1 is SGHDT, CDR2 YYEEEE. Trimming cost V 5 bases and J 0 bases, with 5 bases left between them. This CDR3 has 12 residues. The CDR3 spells CASSLYQETQYF. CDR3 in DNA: TGTGCCAGCAGTTTGTACCAAGAGACCCAGTACTTC. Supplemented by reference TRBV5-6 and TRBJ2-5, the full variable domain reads DAGVTQSPTHLIKTRGQQVTLRCSPKSGHDTVSWYQQALGQGPQFIFQYYEEEERQRGNFPDRFSGHQFPNYSSELNVNALLLGDSALYLCASSLYQETQYFGPGTRLLVL.

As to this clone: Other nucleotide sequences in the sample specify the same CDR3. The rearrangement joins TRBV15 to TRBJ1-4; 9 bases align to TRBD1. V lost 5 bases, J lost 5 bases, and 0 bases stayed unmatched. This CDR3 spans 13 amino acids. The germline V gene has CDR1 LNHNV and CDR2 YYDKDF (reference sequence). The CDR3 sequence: CATSGQGNEKLFF. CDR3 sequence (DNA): TGTGCCACCAGCGGACAGGGGAATGAAAAACTGTTTTTT. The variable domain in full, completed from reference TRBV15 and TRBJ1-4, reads DAMVIQNPRYQVTQFGKPVTLSCSQTLNHNVMYWYQQKSSQAPKLLFHYYDKDFNNEADTPDNFQSRRPNTSFCFLDIRSPGLGDTAMYLCATSGQGNEKLFFGSGTQLSVL.

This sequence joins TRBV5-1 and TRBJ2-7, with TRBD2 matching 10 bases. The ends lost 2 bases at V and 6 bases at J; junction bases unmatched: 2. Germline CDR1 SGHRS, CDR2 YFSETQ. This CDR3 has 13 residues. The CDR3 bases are TGCGCCAGCAGCTTTAGCGGGGGGAGCGAGCAGTACTTC. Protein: CASSFSGGSEQYF.

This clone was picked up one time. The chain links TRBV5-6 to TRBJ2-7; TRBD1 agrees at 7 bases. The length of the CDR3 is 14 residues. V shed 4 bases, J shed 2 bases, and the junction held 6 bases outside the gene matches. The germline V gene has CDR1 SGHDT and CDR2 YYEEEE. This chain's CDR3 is CASSTRDRAYEQYF. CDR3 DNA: TGTGCCAGCAGCACCCGGGACAGAGCCTACGAGCAGTACTTC.

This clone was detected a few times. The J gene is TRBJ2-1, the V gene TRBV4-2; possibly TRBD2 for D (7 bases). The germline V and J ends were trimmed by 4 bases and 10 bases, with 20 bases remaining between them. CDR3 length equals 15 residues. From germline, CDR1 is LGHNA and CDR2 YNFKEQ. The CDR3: CASSPRGGGKWEQFF. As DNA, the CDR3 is TGTGCCAGCAGCCCTCGAGGGGGGGGCAAGTGGGAGCAGTTCTTC.